These T cell receptor beta chains were read from a single sample in a study of beta chain features in type 1 diabetes. The table came from immunoSEQ multiplex PCR; TCRdb's copy has only in-frame clones and leaves some out. Of over 500,000 clones detected, 15% appear once; the ten largest clones hold around 0.095%. The sequencing sample was made of naive CD4+ T cells from blood. The receptor source for this set is a man younger than 30 in good health. Both conserved end residues are part of each CDR3. A D gene is named only where the DNA matches it firmly. Clone size is stated in some rows and not others, as once, few, many or a class when expanded.

>few|TRBJ1-5|TRBD1|TRBV19
CASYPGQGPVQPQHF
TGTGCCAGTTATCCGGGACAGGGGCCCGTTCAGCCCCAGCATTTT
>few|TRBJ2-1|TRBD1|TRBV11-3
CASSPRDRAYNEQFF
TGTGCCAGCAGCCCCCGGGACAGGGCATACAATGAGCAGTTCTTC
>-|TRBJ1-4|TRBD1|TRBV5-4
CASSLVGQGLEKLFF
TGTGCCAGCAGCTTGGTGGGACAGGGGCTAGAAAAACTGTTTTTT
>-|TRBJ2-2|-|TRBV5-1
CASSLVSGYTGELFF
TGCGCCAGCAGCTTGGTATCTGGGTACACCGGGGAGCTGTTTTTT
>few|TRBJ2-7|TRBD2|TRBV5-1
CASRPGTGGAYEQYF
TGCGCCAGCAGGCCCGGCACGGGGGGTGCCTACGAGCAGTACTTC
>-|TRBJ2-4|TRBD2|TRBV4-1
CASSHGRGTSGNNLAKNIQYF
TGCGCCAGCAGCCATGGACGCGGGACTAGCGGGAATAATCTAGCCAAAAACATTCAGTACTTC
>few|TRBJ1-5|-|TRBV11-2
CASSLGIRESNQPQHF
TGTGCCAGCAGCTTAGGAATCCGGGAGAGCAATCAGCCCCAGCATTTT
>-|TRBJ2-5|-|TRBV5-1
CASSLVQTQETQYF
TGCGCCAGCAGCTTGGTTCAGACACAAGAGACCCAGTACTTC
>few|TRBJ2-3|-|TRBV4-2
CASSQAQEDTQYF
TGTGCCAGCAGCCAAGCGCAGGAAGATACGCAGTATTTT
>few|TRBJ1-1|TRBD1|TRBV2
CASSLQGANTEAFF
TGTGCCAGCAGTCTACAGGGGGCTAACACTGAAGCTTTCTTT
>-|TRBJ1-5|-|TRBV2
CASSENGDYSNQPQHF
TGTGCCAGCAGTGAAAACGGAGATTATAGCAATCAGCCCCAGCATTTT
>-|TRBJ2-7|-|TRBV7-2
CASSFNLRSYEQYF
TGTGCCAGCAGCTTCAATTTAAGGAGCTACGAGCAGTACTTC
>-|TRBJ1-2|-|TRBV6-5
CASSYRASTHGYTF
TGTGCCAGCAGTTACCGGGCGTCGACCCATGGCTACACCTTC
>-|TRBJ2-7|-|TRBV4-3
CASSQGTAGGSYEQYF
TGCGCCAGCAGCCAAGGGACAGCCGGTGGCTCCTACGAGCAGTACTTC
>few|TRBJ2-7|TRBD1|TRBV14
CASSQEPDRAPYEQYF
TGTGCCAGCAGCCAAGAGCCCGACAGGGCCCCCTACGAGCAGTACTTC
>few|TRBJ1-1|-|TRBV6-5
CASSPQGKNTEAFF
TGTGCCAGCAGTCCACAGGGAAAGAACACTGAAGCTTTCTTT
>-|TRBJ2-3|TRBD2|TRBV7-3
CASSLTSGITDTQYF
TGTGCCAGCAGCTTAACGAGCGGGATCACAGATACGCAGTATTTT
>-|TRBJ1-5|TRBD1|TRBV5-1
CASSLDAGGQPQHF
TGCGCCAGCAGCTTGGATGCAGGGGGTCAGCCCCAGCATTTT
>few|TRBJ2-7|-|TRBV6-6
CASSELQGLSYEQYF
TGTGCCAGCAGCGAACTACAGGGACTATCCTACGAGCAGTACTTC
>few|TRBJ1-3|-|TRBV7-3
CASSLSGLSNSGNTIYF
TGTGCCAGCAGCTTAAGCGGCCTGTCGAACTCTGGAAACACCATATATTTT
>once|TRBJ1-4|TRBD1|TRBV10-3
CAISRQGTNEKLFF
TGTGCCATCAGTCGACAGGGAACTAATGAAAAACTGTTTTTT
>-|TRBJ2-1|-|TRBV21-1
CASVGTSGNEQFF
TGTGCCAGCGTCGGGACTAGCGGCAATGAGCAGTTCTTC
>few|TRBJ1-1|TRBD1|TRBV10-3
CAISQTGLTEAFF
TGTGCCATCAGCCAGACAGGGTTGACTGAAGCTTTCTTT
>few|TRBJ2-5|-|TRBV28
CASSLDGQETQYF
TGTGCCAGCAGCCTCGACGGGCAAGAGACCCAGTACTTC
>-|TRBJ1-1|-|TRBV5-4
CASSLDRAGTEAFF
TGTGCCAGCAGCTTGGACAGGGCTGGGACTGAAGCTTTCTTT
>few|TRBJ1-4|-|TRBV29-1
CSAIGPVTPNNEKLFF
TGCAGCGCAATTGGACCAGTGACCCCAAATAATGAAAAACTGTTTTTT
>few|TRBJ1-5|-|TRBV28
CASRRQVDQPQHF
TGTGCCAGCCGTCGACAGGTAGATCAGCCCCAGCATTTT
>few|TRBJ1-2|-|TRBV28
CASRPHPNYGYTF
TGTGCCAGCAGGCCACATCCTAACTATGGCTACACCTTC
>few|TRBJ2-1|-|TRBV5-4
CASSSMYNEQFF
TGTGCCAGCAGCTCCATGTACAATGAGCAGTTCTTC
>few|TRBJ2-5|-|TRBV28
CASSLWQGLQETQYF
TGTGCCAGCAGTTTATGGCAGGGACTCCAAGAGACCCAGTACTTC
>few|TRBJ2-1|TRBD1|TRBV5-1
CASSLASTGFHEQFF
TGCGCCAGCAGCTTGGCGTCGACAGGGTTCCATGAGCAGTTCTTC
>-|TRBJ2-1|-|TRBV30
CAWSVRGAAHYNEQFF
TGTGCCTGGAGTGTACGAGGAGCGGCCCACTACAATGAGCAGTTCTTC
>-|TRBJ2-4|-|TRBV7-2
CASSPAIRLTNIQYF
TGTGCCAGCAGCCCGGCTATCCGGTTGACAAACATTCAGTACTTC
>-|TRBJ1-6|TRBD1|TRBV15
CATRLDRAAQGSPLHF
TGTGCCACCAGGTTGGACAGGGCCGCCCAAGGTTCACCCCTCCACTTT
>-|TRBJ2-6|-|TRBV7-9
CASSPFPPPSGANVLTF
TGTGCCAGCAGCCCCTTCCCTCCCCCCTCTGGGGCCAACGTCCTGACTTTC
>few|TRBJ2-1|-|TRBV7-3
CASSQFRGNEQFF
TGTGCCAGCAGCCAATTTCGGGGGAATGAGCAGTTCTTC
>-|TRBJ2-7|-|TRBV28
CASSFLLTGESYEQYF
TGTGCCAGCAGTTTTCTATTAACTGGAGAAAGCTACGAGCAGTACTTC
>-|TRBJ2-3|TRBD2|TRBV5-4
CASSDKREADTQYF
TGTGCCAGCAGCGACAAGCGGGAGGCAGATACGCAGTATTTT
>-|TRBJ1-2|TRBD1|TRBV7-2
CASSPRAGTGQGYGYTF
TGTGCCAGCAGCCCGAGGGCCGGGACAGGTCAGGGATATGGCTACACCTTC
>few|TRBJ2-5|TRBD2|TRBV4-1
CASSQGLAGPDGQYF
TGCGCCAGCAGCCAAGGACTAGCGGGGCCCGATGGTCAGTACTTC